The rows below give T cell receptor beta chains drawn from one sample of a study of a mutant IDH1 vaccine in newly diagnosed glioma. TCRdb's table, derived via immunoSEQ multiplex PCR, lists solely in-frame clones and lacks some. The sample yields roughly 34,000 clones, about 80% seen once. Their antigen targets remain unknown. The sequences come from PBMCs, collected from a glioma patient whose treatment included an IDH1 peptide vaccine. The receptors come from a man aged 30 to 45 with glioma. The CDR3 runs from the conserved cysteine through the conserved F or W. Fields, in order: V gene, J gene, D gene, clone size, CDR3 DNA, CDR3 protein. D genes are given only for firm matches. Clone size, where shown, is once, few, many, or a class for clones that have expanded.

TRBV27	TRBJ2-7	TRBD2	NA	TGTGCCAGCAGTTTAGGGGGAGGGCTCGGCGAGCAGTACTTC	CASSLGGGLGEQYF
TRBV5-1	TRBJ2-7	NA	NA	TGCGCCAGCAGAGCTCCTTTGGGGCTAGGCGAGCAGTACTTC	CASRAPLGLGEQYF
TRBV6-1	TRBJ1-1	TRBD1	NA	TGTGCCAGCAGTGAATACGGCAGGGGGCAAACTGAAGCTTTCTTT	CASSEYGRGQTEAFF
TRBV28	TRBJ1-1	NA	NA	TGTGCCAGCAGTTTGGGCGTCGGGAACACTGAAGCTTTCTTT	CASSLGVGNTEAFF
TRBV10-2	TRBJ2-4	NA	NA	TGCGCCAGCAGTGATATGAGTCAGGGCTGGGCCAAAAACATTCAGTACTTC	CASSDMSQGWAKNIQYF
TRBV5-1	TRBJ2-5	TRBD1	NA	TGCGCCAGCAGCTCACAGGGACAGTGGTACTTC	CASSSQGQWYF
TRBV7-8	TRBJ1-3	NA	NA	TGTGCCAGCAGCTTAGCAGGGGCGACAGGAAACACCATATATTTT	CASSLAGATGNTIYF
TRBV5-1	TRBJ2-6	NA	NA	TGCGCCAGCAGCTTGGTTCCTGGGGCCAACGTCCTGACTTTC	CASSLVPGANVLTF
TRBV6-1	TRBJ1-5	NA	NA	TGTGCCGTGAGAAGTGCGGGTTTGGGCAATCAGCCCCAGCATTTT	CAVRSAGLGNQPQHF
TRBV29-1	TRBJ1-2	NA	NA	TGCAGCGTTGCCCTCGCGTCTGGAGGCTACACCTTC	CSVALASGGYTF
TRBV19	TRBJ1-3	NA	once	TGTGCCAGTCCGGGCCCGGGTGACGGAAACACCATATATTTT	CASPGPGDGNTIYF
TRBV2	TRBJ2-7	NA	NA	TGTGCCAGCAGTGCTTCAGGGGAGTTCTACGAGCAGTACTTC	CASSASGEFYEQYF
TRBV7-9	TRBJ1-4	NA	NA	TGTGCCAGCAGCCTACCGGGACCGCAGAATGAAAAACTGTTTTTT	CASSLPGPQNEKLFF
TRBV10-3	TRBJ2-2	NA	NA	TGTGCCACCGACTACGGCTCTCCGAACACCGGGGAGCTGTTTTTT	CATDYGSPNTGELFF
TRBV5-6	TRBJ1-1	NA	few	TGTGCCAGCAGCTTGGGACGGCTGAACACTGAAGCTTTCTTT	CASSLGRLNTEAFF
TRBV19	TRBJ2-2	NA	NA	TGTGCCAGTAGCTATCCCGCCCTCACCGGGGAGCTGTTTTTT	CASSYPALTGELFF
TRBV4-1	TRBJ1-1	NA	few	TGCGCCAGCAGCCAAGATCTTAGGGGGAACACTGAAGCTTTCTTT	CASSQDLRGNTEAFF
TRBV27	TRBJ2-3	NA	NA	TGTGCCAGCAGTTCAATAGCGGAAAGCACAGATACGCAGTATTTT	CASSSIAESTDTQYF
TRBV27	TRBJ2-3	TRBD2	NA	TGTGCCAGCAGTTTACGGATGTTTCGCTTCCGAAGCGGGAGGTACACAGATACGCAGTATTTT	CASSLRMFRFRSGRYTDTQYF
TRBV30	TRBJ2-5	TRBD2	NA	TGTGCCTGGAGTGTGGAGCGGGGGAGACAAGAGACCCAGTACTTC	CAWSVERGRQETQYF
TRBV5-1	TRBJ2-7	TRBD2	NA	TGCGCCAGCAGCTTGGGTCAGGGAGGGAACTACGAGCAGTACTTC	CASSLGQGGNYEQYF
TRBV25-1	TRBJ2-2	NA	NA	TGTGCCAGCAGTGAAGCAGAGGACACCGGGGAGCTGTTTTTT	CASSEAEDTGELFF
TRBV4-2	TRBJ2-1	TRBD2	NA	TGTGCCAGCAGCCATTTTTCGGCTAGCGGCACCAAGTACCCTTCCTACAATGAGCAGTTCTTC	CASSHFSASGTKYPSYNEQFF
TRBV4-2	TRBJ1-1	NA	few	TGTGCCAGCAGCCAAGAATGGGGGAACACTGAAGCTTTCTTT	CASSQEWGNTEAFF
TRBV19	TRBJ2-7	NA	NA	TGTGCCAGTAGTACCCGAGGGTCGGTTGGTGAGTACTTC	CASSTRGSVGEYF
TRBV20-1	TRBJ1-5	NA	once	TGCAGTGCACAAGGGGACCAGCCCCAGCATTTT	CSAQGDQPQHF
TRBV5-1	TRBJ2-3	TRBD2	NA	TGCGCCAGCACCCCTAGCGGGAGAGGTACAGATACGCAGTATTTT	CASTPSGRGTDTQYF
TRBV6-1	TRBJ2-6	NA	NA	TGTGCCAGCAGTGACCTGGGGGCCTATGGGGCCAACGTCCTGACTTTC	CASSDLGAYGANVLTF
TRBV9	TRBJ1-1	NA	NA	TGTGCCAGCAGCGTAGCTCCAGGGAACACTGAAGCTTTCTTT	CASSVAPGNTEAFF
TRBV19	TRBJ2-7	NA	NA	TGTGCCAGTAGTATAGGACTTGACGAGCAGTACTTC	CASSIGLDEQYF
TRBV30	TRBJ2-1	TRBD2	NA	TGTGCCTGGAGCCGGGGGGGGGCCTACAATGAGCAGTTCTTC	CAWSRGGAYNEQFF